This is a list of T cell receptor beta chains from one sample in a study of blood T cell repertoires in COVID-19. TCRdb keeps only in-frame clones here, not all; method: immunoSEQ multiplex PCR. The repertoire holds hundreds of thousands of clones, about four fifths seen once, with more than 7% in the top ten. The sample consisted of peripheral blood. The receptors shown here come from a man aged 80 or over with acute or convalescent COVID-19. CDR3s include the opening cysteine and the closing phenylalanine or tryptophan. The D gene is left open where the match is weak. Clone size is given for some rows only: seen once, a few or many times, or a class if the clone is expanded.

TRBD1	TRBV11-3	few	TRBJ2-2	TGTGCCAGCAGCTTAACAGGGGGGCACACCGGGGAGCTGTTTTTT	CASSLTGGHTGELFF
TRBD1	TRBV10-1	-	TRBJ1-5	TGCGCCAGCAGTGAGTCTAGGCAGGACAGGGGCGATCAGCCCCAGCATTTT	CASSESRQDRGDQPQHF
-	TRBV10-2	many	TRBJ1-2	TGCGCCAGCAGCCCAGGCACAGGGTATCATGGCTACACCTTC	CASSPGTGYHGYTF
-	TRBV3-1/TRBV3-2	-	TRBJ2-4	TGTGCCAGCAGCTCGGACAGTCTAGCCAAAAACATTCAGTACTTC	CASSSDSLAKNIQYF
TRBD2	TRBV9	once	TRBJ2-7	TGTGCCAGCAGCGTTAGCGGGACACCCTACGAGCAGTACTTC	CASSVSGTPYEQYF
-	TRBV3-1/TRBV3-2	-	TRBJ2-4	TGTGCCAGCAGACTACGGACCAGGGATGGCATTCAGTACTTC	CASRLRTRDGIQYF
-	TRBV25-1	many	TRBJ2-2	TGTGCCACCCGGGGGAGGCTAAGTGCCGGGGAGCTGTTTTTT	CATRGRLSAGELFF
TRBD2	TRBV7-9	-	TRBJ2-1	TGTGCCAGCAGCTTAGCGCTAGCTAGCGGCTACAATGAGCAGTTCTTC	CASSLALASGYNEQFF
TRBD1	TRBV19	-	TRBJ1-2	TGTGCCAGTAGTATTGGGGTTCGGACAGGGGCCTATGGCTACACCTTC	CASSIGVRTGAYGYTF
-	TRBV11-2	-	TRBJ1-2	TGTGCCAGCAGCTTAGGCGCCGGGGCCTGGGGGGGTAACTATGGCTACACCTTC	CASSLGAGAWGGNYGYTF
TRBD1	TRBV6-5	-	TRBJ2-6	TGTGCCAGCAAACAGGGGGCGACGGGGGCCAACGTCCTGACTTTC	CASKQGATGANVLTF
-	TRBV20-1	-	TRBJ1-6	TGCAGTGCTAGTAGGCCCTTTACAGGGTCCAATTCACCCCTCCACTTT	CSASRPFTGSNSPLHF
-	TRBV7-9	-	TRBJ2-1	TGTGCCAGCAGCTTAGGGCAGGCCTCCTACAATGAGCAGTTCTTC	CASSLGQASYNEQFF
-	TRBV18	-	TRBJ2-1	TGTGCCAGCTCACCACGGGGAGCGGGCCCGGTAGGTGAGCAGTTCTTC	CASSPRGAGPVGEQFF
-	TRBV18	-	TRBJ2-6	TGTGCCAGCTCACCAATCCGCTCTGGGGCCAACGTCCTGACTTTC	CASSPIRSGANVLTF
-	TRBV29-1	-	TRBJ1-4	TGCAGCGTGAAAGACAGAACTAATGAAAAACTGTTTTTT	CSVKDRTNEKLFF
-	TRBV30	-	TRBJ2-6	TGTGCCTGGACGAGGGGGTGGCCTGGGGCCAACGTCCTGACTTTC	CAWTRGWPGANVLTF
TRBD1	TRBV19	-	TRBJ1-5	TGTGCCAGTAGGATGGGACAGACTAGCAATCAGCCCCAGCATTTT	CASRMGQTSNQPQHF
-	TRBV7-9	few	TRBJ1-3	TGTGCCAGCAGCTTAACTCTTAGTTATGCGGCCCCATCCGGAAACACCATATATTTT	CASSLTLSYAAPSGNTIYF
TRBD1	TRBV7-9	-	TRBJ1-4	TGTGCCAGCAGCGTAGGGACAGGGAGCTTAGGAAAACTGTTTTTT	CASSVGTGSLGKLFF
TRBD1	TRBV6-1	-	TRBJ1-2	TGTGCCAGCAGTGAAGCCGTAACGACAGGGAAGGGCTACACCTTC	CASSEAVTTGKGYTF
TRBD1	TRBV6-4	-	TRBJ1-5	TGTGCCAGCAGTGACATCTCCAGACAGGGGATCTTACAGCCCCAGCATTTT	CASSDISRQGILQPQHF
-	TRBV6-2/TRBV6-3	-	TRBJ1-5	TGTGCCAGCAGTTACCACGGGGGGGCTCAGCCCCAGCATTTT	CASSYHGGAQPQHF
TRBD2	TRBV5-1	-	TRBJ2-7	TGCGCCAGCAGCTTTAGCGGGATCTACGAGCAGTACTTC	CASSFSGIYEQYF
TRBD2	TRBV5-4	-	TRBJ2-7	TGTGCCAGCAGCTTGGGGGGCGGGAGGGCCGCCTACGAGCAGTACTTC	CASSLGGGRAAYEQYF
TRBD1	TRBV19	-	TRBJ1-2	TGTGCCAGTAAAGTAGGGGACAGGGTCTCACCGGGCTACACCTTC	CASKVGDRVSPGYTF
-	TRBV30	-	TRBJ2-3	TGTGCTCACAAAAGGCTAGTTTCAACTACGCAGTATTTT	CAHKRLVSTTQYF
-	TRBV28	-	TRBJ2-5	TGTGCCAGCAGTTCCCCGACAGGACAAGAGACCCAGTACTTC	CASSSPTGQETQYF
-	TRBV11-2	once	TRBJ1-2	TGTGCCAGCAGCTTAGATCACGAGGGCCGGGGCTACACCTTC	CASSLDHEGRGYTF
TRBD1	TRBV7-2	-	TRBJ1-1	TGTGCCAGCAGCTTAGGGACAGGGGGCGCGAACACTGAAGCTTTCTTT	CASSLGTGGANTEAFF
-	TRBV6-1	-	TRBJ1-3	TGTGCCAGCAGTGAACTGGGAGCTTACTCTGGAAACACCATATATTTT	CASSELGAYSGNTIYF
TRBD2	TRBV19	once	TRBJ2-7	TGTGCCAGTAGTCTGAGGACTAGCCACTTTTACGAGCAGTACTTC	CASSLRTSHFYEQYF
-	TRBV10-3	-	TRBJ2-2	TGTGCCATCAGTGTTTCCCCAGGGGCGGGCGGGGAGCTGTTTTTT	CAISVSPGAGGELFF
TRBD1	TRBV7-3	-	TRBJ1-1	TGTGCCAGCAGCCGACAGGGGAACACTGAAGCTTTCTTT	CASSRQGNTEAFF
TRBD2	TRBV9	-	TRBJ2-1	TGTGCCAGCAGCGCTGGATTCATGACCCTAGCGGGTGCGAGGCAGTTCTTC	CASSAGFMTLAGARQFF
-	TRBV19	-	TRBJ1-5	TGTGCCAGTAGCCCAAGGGGGGGAGGTCAGCCCCAGCATTTT	CASSPRGGGQPQHF
-	TRBV18	-	TRBJ1-4	TGTGCCAGCTCACCGTCGGGACTCGCTATTAATGAAAAACTGTTTTTT	CASSPSGLAINEKLFF
-	TRBV10-1	-	TRBJ1-6	TGCGCCAGCAGAATGGACAGCAGGAATTCACCCCTCCACTTT	CASRMDSRNSPLHF
TRBD1	TRBV7-3	-	TRBJ2-7	TGTGCCAGCAGCCAAGGGACAGGGGCCTACGAGCAGTACTTC	CASSQGTGAYEQYF
-	TRBV5-6	few	TRBJ2-2	TGTGCCAGCAGCTTGATCTTGCGGAACACCGGGGAGCTGTTTTTT	CASSLILRNTGELFF
-	TRBV5-6	-	TRBJ2-4	TGTGCCAGCCGCCTCAGGGGCGCCAAAAACATTCAGTACTTC	CASRLRGAKNIQYF
-	TRBV29-1	-	TRBJ2-7	TGCAGCGTTGACCAGGGGAACATTAACGAGCAGTACTTC	CSVDQGNINEQYF
TRBD1	TRBV18	few	TRBJ2-5	TGTGCCAGCTCGACAGGGGAAGGAGAGACCCAGTACTTC	CASSTGEGETQYF
TRBD1	TRBV7-9	once	TRBJ2-7	TGTGCCAGCAGCTTAGCAGCCGGGACAGGGTCCAACGAGCAGTACTTC	CASSLAAGTGSNEQYF
-	TRBV4-1	-	TRBJ2-2	TGCGCCAGCAGCCAAGTAGGGGCGGACGGGGAGCTGTTTTTT	CASSQVGADGELFF
TRBD1	TRBV18	-	TRBJ1-2	TGTGCCAGCTCTAAGTCCTCGGACAGGGCTAACTATGGCTACACCTTC	CASSKSSDRANYGYTF
TRBD2	TRBV5-8	-	TRBJ2-7	TGTGCCAGCAGCCCTAGCCTTAGCGGGGACTCCTACGAGCAGTACTTC	CASSPSLSGDSYEQYF
-	TRBV28	-	TRBJ2-7	TGTGCCAGCAGTGTACCGGACAAAGCTAATATCTACGAGCAGTACTTC	CASSVPDKANIYEQYF
-	TRBV5-1	-	TRBJ2-2	TGCGCCAGCAGCTTGGGGCAGGTGAACACCGGGGAGCTGTTTTTT	CASSLGQVNTGELFF
TRBD2	TRBV3-1/TRBV3-2	-	TRBJ2-5	TGTGCCAGCAGCCCCCCCTCGAAGTTTAGCGGGGGGGGGTCTGCAGAGACCCAGTACTTC	CASSPPSKFSGGGSAETQYF
-	TRBV10-2	-	TRBJ1-2	TGCGCCAGCCGGGAAGGGGTTTGGGGGGATGGCTACACCTTC	CASREGVWGDGYTF